This is a list of T cell receptor beta chains from one sample in a study of T-cell reconstitution after alpha-beta-depleted transplantation in children. TCRdb reprocessed the PCR reads via MiXCR and lists one record per CDR3 protein. The sample has some 520,000 distinct CDR3 sequences, around a third seen once; the top ten hold approximately 2.3%. Sample: PBMCs from the stem cell graft donor, taken from the stem cell graft. Receptor source: a human donor who donated a stem cell graft to a child with aplastic anemia. Both conserved end residues are part of each CDR3. Fields, in order: CDR3 protein, CDR3 DNA, D gene, clone size, J gene, V gene. A D gene is named only where the DNA matches it firmly. Expanded clones are given a class, and other clones once, few, many or no size at all.

CASSLYPQALSGNTIYF,TGTGCCAGCAGCCTCTATCCACAGGCCCTCTCTGGAAACACCATATATTTT,NA,NA,TRBJ1-3,TRBV7-7
CASSFFSAGLQETQYF,TGCGCCAGCAGCTTTTTTTCGGCCGGACTCCAAGAGACCCAGTACTTC,NA,NA,TRBJ2-5,TRBV5-1
CASSFAGNQPQHF,TGTGCCAGCAGTTTTGCAGGAAATCAGCCCCAGCATTTT,NA,NA,TRBJ1-5,TRBV12-3/TRBV12-4
CASSLAVGLAPGNEQFF,TGTGCCAGCAGCTTAGCCGTGGGACTAGCGCCTGGCAATGAGCAGTTCTTC,TRBD2,NA,TRBJ2-1,TRBV11-2
CASSFSFRTGTGELFF,TGTGCCAGCAGCTTCAGTTTCCGGACTGGCACCGGGGAGCTGTTTTTT,NA,few,TRBJ2-2,TRBV7-2
CASSSFLVGGSPGEQFF,TGTGCCAGCAGCTCCTTTTTGGTGGGAGGATCTCCCGGTGAGCAGTTCTTC,NA,NA,TRBJ2-1,TRBV5-2
CASSQDRSTGANVLTF,TGCGCCAGCAGCCAAGATCGGAGTACCGGGGCCAACGTCCTGACTTTC,NA,many,TRBJ2-6,TRBV4-3
CASSQRTVQFGNSPLHF,TGTGCCAGCAGTCAAAGGACGGTTCAGTTCGGTAATTCACCCCTCCACTTT,NA,NA,TRBJ1-6,TRBV27
CASSLSPPGEKLFF,TGTGCCAGCAGCTTAAGTCCCCCAGGAGAAAAACTGTTTTTT,NA,NA,TRBJ1-4,TRBV7-6
CASSQGYYNTGELFF,TGCGCCAGCAGCCAGGGCTACTATAACACCGGGGAGCTGTTTTTT,NA,once,TRBJ2-2,TRBV4-3
CSVDRREGPNEQFF,TGCAGCGTTGACCGGCGGGAGGGCCCCAATGAGCAGTTCTTC,TRBD2,NA,TRBJ2-1,TRBV29-1
CASSLSGRETYEQYF,TGTGCCAGCAGCCTCTCCGGTAGGGAGACCTACGAGCAGTACTTC,NA,NA,TRBJ2-7,TRBV27
CSARDTGSSYEQYF,TGCAGTGCTAGAGATACGGGCAGTTCCTACGAGCAGTACTTC,NA,NA,TRBJ2-7,TRBV20-1
CASSLLGLASYEQYF,TGTGCCAGCAGCTTATTAGGACTAGCGTCCTACGAGCAGTACTTC,TRBD2,NA,TRBJ2-7,TRBV7-8
CASSRMGQQETQYF,TGTGCCAGTAGCCGCATGGGACAGCAAGAGACCCAGTACTTC,TRBD1,NA,TRBJ2-5,TRBV19
CSAQSGGTGKEPQHF,TGCAGTGCGCAATCTGGGGGGACGGGAAAGGAGCCCCAGCATTTT,NA,few,TRBJ1-5,TRBV20-1
CSGLRLGDTGELFF,TGCAGTGGCCTTCGACTAGGCGACACCGGGGAGCTGTTTTTT,NA,few,TRBJ2-2,TRBV20-1
CARMGAAAELFF,TGTGCCAGGATGGGTGCTGCGGCAGAGCTGTTTTTT,NA,NA,TRBJ2-2,TRBV30
CASSYSAGGPASDTQYF,TGTGCCAGCAGTTATTCTGCGGGAGGGCCGGCTTCAGATACGCAGTATTTT,TRBD2,few,TRBJ2-3,TRBV6-5
CATSPGGAGSSYNEQFF,TGTGCCACCAGTCCCGGGGGGGCGGGCAGCTCCTACAATGAGCAGTTCTTC,TRBD2,few,TRBJ2-1,TRBV24-1
CASSQAGHQPQHF,TGCGCCAGCAGCCAAGCGGGGCATCAGCCCCAGCATTTT,NA,NA,TRBJ1-5,TRBV4-3
CAISESGPSGGELFF,TGTGCCATCAGTGAGTCTGGACCCTCCGGCGGGGAGCTGTTTTTT,NA,NA,TRBJ2-2,TRBV10-3
CASSESLSPHTQYF,TGTGCCAGCAGTGAATCACTGTCTCCGCATACGCAGTATTTT,NA,NA,TRBJ2-3,TRBV25-1
CSVEADRVNTEAFF,TGCAGCGTTGAAGCCGACAGGGTGAACACTGAAGCTTTCTTT,TRBD1,NA,TRBJ1-1,TRBV29-1
CASSPRTSGIETQYF,TGTGCCAGCAGTCCCCGGACTAGCGGGATAGAGACCCAGTACTTC,TRBD2,few,TRBJ2-5,TRBV12-3/TRBV12-4
CASNRGRQDEQFF,TGTGCCAGCAATCGCGGGAGGCAGGATGAGCAGTTCTTC,TRBD2,few,TRBJ2-1,TRBV25-1
CASSTMGGETQYF,TGTGCCAGCAGCACCATGGGGGGAGAGACCCAGTACTTC,NA,few,TRBJ2-5,TRBV6-1
CASSLNRHSGANVLTF,TGTGCCAGTAGTCTTAACAGGCATTCAGGGGCCAACGTCCTGACTTTC,NA,few,TRBJ2-6,TRBV19
CASSFVSMVWTQGYRGSGYTF,TGTGCCAGCAGTTTTGTTTCCATGGTGTGGACCCAGGGATACAGGGGAAGTGGCTACACCTTC,TRBD1,NA,TRBJ1-2,TRBV12-3/TRBV12-4
CASSVLTTETYGYTF,TGTGCCAGCAGCGTCCTAACCACAGAGACCTATGGCTACACCTTC,NA,NA,TRBJ1-2,TRBV9
CASSLGYTPYNEQFF,TGTGCCAGCAGTTTGGGGTATACCCCCTACAATGAGCAGTTCTTC,NA,many,TRBJ2-1,TRBV12-3/TRBV12-4
CASSPRLTSGEQFF,TGTGCCAGCTCACCACGTTTGACTAGCGGGGAGCAGTTCTTC,TRBD2,NA,TRBJ2-1,TRBV18
CASSLVQGSGYEQYF,TGCGCCAGCAGCTTGGTCCAGGGTTCTGGTTACGAGCAGTACTTC,NA,NA,TRBJ2-7,TRBV5-1
CSGGQVNTEAFF,TGCAGCGGGGGGCAGGTGAACACTGAAGCTTTCTTT,NA,NA,TRBJ1-1,TRBV29-1
CASSLRGHTEAFF,TGTGCCAGCAGTTTACGGGGACACACTGAAGCTTTCTTT,NA,NA,TRBJ1-1,TRBV27
CASSPRGEALETQYF,TGTGCCAGCAGCCCCAGGGGGGAAGCGTTAGAGACCCAGTACTTC,NA,NA,TRBJ2-5,TRBV7-8
CARTLPSRGRGVYEQYF,TGTGCCAGGACCCTACCGTCTCGCGGGAGGGGGGTTTACGAGCAGTACTTC,NA,NA,TRBJ2-7,TRBV21-1
CSAKQGGQPQHF,TGCAGTGCTAAACAGGGGGGTCAGCCCCAGCATTTT,TRBD1,NA,TRBJ1-5,TRBV20-1
CSARGTANTGELFF,TGCAGTGCTAGGGGGACAGCCAACACCGGGGAGCTGTTTTTT,TRBD1,few,TRBJ2-2,TRBV20-1
CASTDRGAYEQYF,TGTGCCAGCACCGACCGTGGTGCTTACGAGCAGTACTTC,NA,few,TRBJ2-7,TRBV25-1
CASSSLKEQFF,TGTGCCAGCAGCTCCCTGAAAGAGCAGTTCTTC,NA,few,TRBJ2-1,TRBV13
CSVAGANEQFF,TGCAGCGTTGCCGGGGCCAATGAGCAGTTCTTC,NA,NA,TRBJ2-1,TRBV29-1
CASGLAGTTDTQYF,TGCGCCAGTGGACTAGCGGGCACCACAGATACGCAGTATTTT,TRBD2,few,TRBJ2-3,TRBV5-1
CASSGFASSTDTQYF,TGTGCCAGCTCAGGGTTCGCCTCTAGCACAGATACGCAGTATTTT,NA,NA,TRBJ2-3,TRBV18
CASSFGTGAEAFF,TGTGCCAGCAGTTTCGGGACAGGGGCCGAAGCTTTCTTT,TRBD1,few,TRBJ1-1,TRBV12-3/TRBV12-4
CASSLMTGGREKLYF,TGTGCCAGCAGCCTAATGACAGGGGGCCGTGAAAAACTGTATTTT,TRBD1,NA,TRBJ1-4,TRBV7-8
CAWSALGQSYGYTF,TGTGCCTGGAGTGCACTCGGACAGTCTTATGGCTACACCTTC,NA,few,TRBJ1-2,TRBV30
CSVDRDRGRSYNEQFF,TGCAGCGTTGATAGGGACAGGGGCCGCTCCTACAATGAGCAGTTCTTC,TRBD1,few,TRBJ2-1,TRBV29-1
CATSRDGWSEAFF,TGTGCCACCAGCAGAGATGGTTGGAGTGAAGCTTTCTTT,NA,few,TRBJ1-1,TRBV15
CASSGVDPTDTQYF,TGCGCCAGCAGCGGTGTAGACCCCACAGATACGCAGTATTTT,NA,NA,TRBJ2-3,TRBV5-1
CASSLLARFQETQYF,TGTGCCAGCAGCTTACTAGCGAGATTCCAAGAGACCCAGTACTTC,NA,few,TRBJ2-5,TRBV7-2
CSVAPLAGGNTEAFF,TGCAGCGTTGCCCCCCTGGCAGGGGGGAACACTGAAGCTTTCTTT,TRBD1,few,TRBJ1-1,TRBV29-1
CSVELGQGAQGKLFF,TGCAGCGTTGAGTTGGGACAGGGGGCGCAGGGAAAACTGTTTTTT,TRBD1,few,TRBJ1-4,TRBV29-1
CSARDLLMNTEAFF,TGCAGTGCTAGAGATCTCCTAATGAACACTGAAGCTTTCTTT,NA,few,TRBJ1-1,TRBV20-1
CASSPLTASRTDTQYF,TGTGCCAGCTCACCACTGACAGCGTCAAGGACAGATACGCAGTATTTT,NA,NA,TRBJ2-3,TRBV18